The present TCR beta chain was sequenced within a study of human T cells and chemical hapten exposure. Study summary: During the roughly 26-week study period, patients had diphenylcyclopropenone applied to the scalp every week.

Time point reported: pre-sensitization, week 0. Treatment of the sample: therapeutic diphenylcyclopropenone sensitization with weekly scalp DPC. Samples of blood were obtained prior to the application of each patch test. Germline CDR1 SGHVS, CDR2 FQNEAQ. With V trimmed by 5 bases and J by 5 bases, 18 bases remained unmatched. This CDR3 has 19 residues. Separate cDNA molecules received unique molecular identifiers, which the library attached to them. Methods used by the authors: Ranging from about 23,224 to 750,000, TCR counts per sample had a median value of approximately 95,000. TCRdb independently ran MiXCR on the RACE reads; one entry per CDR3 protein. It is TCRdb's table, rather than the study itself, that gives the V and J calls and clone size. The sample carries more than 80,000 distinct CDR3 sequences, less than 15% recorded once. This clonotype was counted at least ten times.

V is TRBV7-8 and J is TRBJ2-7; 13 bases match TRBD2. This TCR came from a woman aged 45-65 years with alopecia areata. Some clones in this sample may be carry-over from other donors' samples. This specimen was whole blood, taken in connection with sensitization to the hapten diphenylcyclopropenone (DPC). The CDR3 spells CASSEPGLAGQTRGNEQYF. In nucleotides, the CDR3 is TGTGCCAGCAGCGAGCCGGGACTAGCGGGACAAACGAGGGGGAACGAGCAGTACTTC.